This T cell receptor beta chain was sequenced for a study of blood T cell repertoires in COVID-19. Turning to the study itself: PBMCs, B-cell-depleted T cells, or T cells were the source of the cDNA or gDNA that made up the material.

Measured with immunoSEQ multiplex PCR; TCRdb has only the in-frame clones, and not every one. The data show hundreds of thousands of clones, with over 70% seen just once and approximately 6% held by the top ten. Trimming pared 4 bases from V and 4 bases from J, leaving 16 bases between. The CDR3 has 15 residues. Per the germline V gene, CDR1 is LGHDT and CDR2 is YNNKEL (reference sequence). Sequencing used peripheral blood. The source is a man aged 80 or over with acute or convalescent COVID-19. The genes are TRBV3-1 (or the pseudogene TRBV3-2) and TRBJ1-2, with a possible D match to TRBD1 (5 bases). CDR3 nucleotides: TGTGCCAGCAGCCTCCGGGACTTTGGGGGCTATGGCTACACCTTC. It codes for CASSLRDFGGYGYTF.